Below are 21 T cell receptor beta chains sequenced from a single sample in a study of cytomegalovirus exposure and HLA in healthy donors (dated by TCRdb to the late 2010s). Library preparation was by the immunoSEQ multiplex PCR assay. For the multiplex PCR, a mixture combining 60 forward primers for TCR Vbeta segments and 13 reverse primers for TCR Jbeta segments was used. Drawn from immuneACCESS, this table holds only the in-frame rearrangements with V and J called that TCRdb kept. Clones are partly lost; checked studies trace under half to an unresolved V gene and leave the rest unexplained. The sample has fewer than 350,000 clones on record, about 87% of them singletons. The ten top clones hold less than 2.5% of the sample. Material: PBMCs. Source of these receptors: a woman aged 18-29 years in good health and CMV-seronegative.

This clone was seen a single time. The chain employs TRBV21-1 and TRBJ2-3; TRBD2 was called by the table and not checked on the DNA. TRBV21-1 is classified as a pseudogene. The CDR3 is 13 residues long. CDR3 sequence: CASRPLITDTQYF. The CDR3 DNA follows: TGTGCCAGCCGCCCACTAATAACAGATACGCAGTATTTT.

The chain combines TRBV5-5 with TRBJ1-1, with D unclear. Germline CDR1 is SGHKS and CDR2 is YYEKEE (reference sequence). Trimming took 0 bases from V and 6 from J, leaving 6 bases between them. This CDR3 spans 12 amino acids. CDR3 region: CASSLGGPEAFF. The DNA of the CDR3 is TGTGCCAGCAGCTTGGGAGGGCCTGAAGCTTTCTTT. The variable domain in full, with the rest retrieved from reference TRBV5-5 and TRBJ1-1, is DAGVTQSPTHLIKTRGQQVTLRCSPISGHKSVSWYQQVLGQGPQFIFQYYEKEERGRGNFPDRFSARQFPNYSSELNVNALLLGDSALYLCASSLGGPEAFFGQGTRLTVV.

The chain employs TRBV19 and TRBJ1-2; 9 nucleotides match TRBD1. The germline V gene has CDR1 LNHDA and CDR2 SQIVND (reference sequence). The CDR3 spans 15 residues. V shed 7 bases and J 8 bases; nucleotides not matched to a gene: 14. The CDR3 sequence: CASMTPVQGAAGYTF. The CDR3 DNA follows: TGTGCCAGTATGACCCCTGTACAGGGGGCTGCCGGCTACACCTTC.

This clone was seen only once. This chain uses TRBV6-5 with TRBJ2-7; TRBD1 aligns across 9 bases. V was pared by 2 bases and J by 8 bases, with 7 bases of the junction left unmatched. CDR3 length: 14 residues. Per the germline V gene, CDR1 is MNHEY and CDR2 is SVGAGI. The CDR3 DNA reads TGTGCCAGCAGTTACGGGGGACAGGGAAGGAAGCAGTACTTC. This sequence encodes CASSYGGQGRKQYF.

The chain combines TRBV10-1 with TRBJ1-2, with 7 bases lining up with TRBD1. The junction had 12 bases not matched to a gene; V was cut back by 5 bases and J by 3 bases. The length of the CDR3 is 16 residues. Per germline, CDR1 WNHNN and CDR2 SYGVQD (reference sequence). The CDR3: CASSPDRARGDYGYTF. The CDR3 nucleotides are TGCGCCAGCAGTCCAGACAGGGCCCGAGGAGACTATGGCTACACCTTC.

This sequence joins TRBV27 and TRBJ1-2, with TRBD1 matching over 7 bases. The CDR3 has 14 residues. The V gene end was trimmed by 5 bases and the J gene end by 0 bases; junction bases not matched to a gene: 3. Germline CDR1 MNHEY, CDR2 SMNVEV (reference sequence). The CDR3 spells CASSQGGPNYGYTF. For the CDR3, the DNA is TGTGCCAGCAGTCAGGGGGGTCCTAACTATGGCTACACCTTC.

This chain links TRBV10-2 with TRBJ1-1; 9 nucleotides line up with TRBD1. The ends lost 6 bases at V and 5 bases at J; junction bases unmatched: 7. The germline V gene has CDR1 WSHSY and CDR2 SAAADI. The length of the CDR3 is 14 residues. This chain's CDR3 is CASSQQGAGTEAFF. CDR3 nucleotide sequence: TGCGCCAGCAGCCAACAGGGGGCGGGGACTGAAGCTTTCTTT.

In this sample, this clone turned up a few times. The chain uses TRBV15 and TRBJ1-4; possible D gene TRBD1, 5 bases. The CDR3 covers 14 residues. The V end was cut by 6 bases, the J end by 7 bases, with 15 bases between. The germline V gene encodes CDR1 LNHNV and CDR2 YYDKDF (reference sequence). CDR3 amino acids: CATRGGVGFEKLFF. The CDR3 bases are TGTGCCACCAGGGGGGGGGTAGGTTTTGAAAAACTGTTTTTT. Full variable domain (rest looked up from reference TRBV15 and TRBJ1-4): DAMVIQNPRYQVTQFGKPVTLSCSQTLNHNVMYWYQQKSSQAPKLLFHYYDKDFNNEADTPDNFQSRRPNTSFCFLDIRSPGLGDTAMYLCATRGGVGFEKLFFGSGTQLSVL.

The chain has TRBV2 and TRBJ1-2, with D uncertain. There are 15 residues in the CDR3. V lost 1 base and J lost 1, with 10 bases in between. In germline, CDR1 is SNHLY, CDR2 FYNNEI. The CDR3 region is CASSEGGGYNYGYTF. The CDR3 coding sequence is TGTGCCAGCAGTGAAGGCGGCGGATATAACTATGGCTACACCTTC.

This chain connects TRBV6-5 to TRBJ1-2; D not certain. The length of the CDR3 is 13 residues. Trimming left V 5 bases short and J 6 bases short, with 13 bases between. Germline V gene sequence: CDR1 MNHEY, CDR2 SVGAGI. CDR3 DNA: TGTGCCAGCAGTGCTCTAGTAAGACATGGCTACACCTTC. As protein: CASSALVRHGYTF.

This sequence joins TRBV5-4 and TRBJ2-3; 7 bases line up with TRBD2. The germline V gene has CDR1 SGHNT and CDR2 YYREEE (reference sequence). The J segment lost 6 bases and the V segment lost 1 base, leaving 11 bases of the junction unmatched. The CDR3 is made up of 16 amino acids. CDR3 protein: CASSLSGAGRVDTQYF. CDR3 in DNA: TGTGCCAGCAGCTTGAGCGGGGCGGGGAGGGTTGATACGCAGTATTTT.

The rearrangement joins TRBV15 to TRBJ1-3; D unresolved. V was trimmed by 5 bases and J by 3 bases, leaving 8 bases between them. CDR1 LNHNV and CDR2 YYDKDF come from the germline V gene (reference sequence). The CDR3 totals 13 residues. The CDR3 here is CATSGTVGNTIYF. The CDR3 DNA reads TGTGCCACCAGCGGAACAGTTGGAAACACCATATATTTT. The full variable domain, completed using reference TRBV15 and TRBJ1-3, is DAMVIQNPRYQVTQFGKPVTLSCSQTLNHNVMYWYQQKSSQAPKLLFHYYDKDFNNEADTPDNFQSRRPNTSFCFLDIRSPGLGDTAMYLCATSGTVGNTIYFGEGSWLTVV.

This sequence joins TRBV2 and TRBJ1-6, with D tentatively TRBD1 (6 bases). Germline CDR1 is SNHLY and CDR2 is FYNNEI. V lost 2 bases, J lost 9 bases, and 20 bases lay in between. CDR3 length equals 17 residues. The CDR3 loop reads CASSERGARTSGSPLHF. In nucleotides, the CDR3 is TGTGCCAGCAGTGAACGGGGGGCCCGTACGAGTGGTTCACCCCTCCACTTT.

Remarks on this clone: Additional DNA sequences in this sample encode the identical CDR3. The chain is built from TRBV2 and TRBJ2-7; tentative D call: TRBD1 (5 bases). Per germline, CDR1 SNHLY and CDR2 FYNNEI. The CDR3 totals 13 residues. With 4 bases removed from V and 3 bases from J, the gap between germline ends came to 10 bases. This chain's CDR3 is CASSGQGVYEQYF. CDR3 DNA sequence: TGTGCCAGCAGTGGCCAGGGCGTCTACGAGCAGTACTTC.

This chain joins TRBV13 and TRBJ1-1; TRBD1 is a possible D gene (5 bases). Trimming stripped 6 bases from V and 6 bases from J, with 11 bases between. Germline assignment: CDR1 PRHDT and CDR2 FYEKMQ (reference sequence). The CDR3 totals 12 residues. CDR3 amino acids: CASRSGIAEAFF. The CDR3 bases are TGTGCCAGCAGATCAGGGATCGCTGAAGCTTTCTTT.

This clone appeared once. The V and J genes are TRBV5-6 and TRBJ1-2; possibly TRBD1 for D (6 bases). There are 15 residues in the CDR3. Per the germline V gene, CDR1 is SGHDT and CDR2 is YYEEEE. Trimming took off 4 bases at V and 8 bases at J, with 21 bases between the two ends. For the CDR3, the DNA is TGTGCCAGCAGCGAACGACAGGTCGGGGTTTGGGGCTACACCTTC. Its protein is CASSERQVGVWGYTF.

This sequence joins TRBV7-2 and TRBJ2-5, with TRBD1 identical over 9 bases. The CDR3 extends over 14 amino acids. Per the germline V gene, CDR1 is SGHTA and CDR2 is FQGNSA. J was trimmed by 4 bases and V by 5 bases; bases with no gene match: 5. CDR3 sequence reads: CASSQGQGVETQYF. The CDR3 nucleotides are TGTGCCAGCAGCCAGGGACAGGGTGTAGAGACCCAGTACTTC.

This clone has just a few counts. The J gene is TRBJ1-1, the V gene TRBV19; D perhaps matches TRBD1 (5 bases). In germline, CDR1 is LNHDA, CDR2 SQIVND (reference sequence). Trimming cost V 0 bases and J 4 bases, with 15 bases left between them. The CDR3 loop spans 16 amino acids. DNA for the CDR3: TGTGCCAGTAGTATAGATCCGGGCAGGGCTGGCACTGAAGCTTTCTTT. Encoded protein: CASSIDPGRAGTEAFF.

The genes are TRBV27 and TRBJ1-1; 8 bases map to TRBD1. The CDR3 consists of 15 residues. The junction had 2 bases not matched to a gene; V was cut back by 2 bases and J by 0 bases. CDR1 is MNHEY and CDR2 is SMNVEV in the germline V gene (reference sequence). The CDR3 here is CASSLDRGLNTEAFF. The CDR3 nucleotides are TGTGCCAGCAGTTTAGACAGGGGCCTGAACACTGAAGCTTTCTTT.

The rearrangement uses TRBV5-1 and TRBJ1-6; D ambiguous. Germline assignment: CDR1 SGHRS and CDR2 YFSETQ. V lost 4 bases to trimming and J lost 8 bases, with 13 bases between them. CDR3 size: 14 residues. The CDR3 DNA follows: TGCGCCAGCAGCGAGGCCGAGGGCTATTCACCCCTCCACTTT. Its translation is CASSEAEGYSPLHF.

On this clone: A junction boundary mismatches the germline segment, possibly from a read error. The J gene is TRBJ1-1, the V gene TRBV7-9; no definite D call. The CDR3 sequence is 15 residues long. CDR1 and CDR2 (germline): SEHNR, FQNEAQ (reference sequence). The CDR3 bases are TGTTCCAGCAGCTTAGCCCCGACGGGGAACACTGAAGCTTTCTTT. Translated: CSSSLAPTGNTEAFF.